This is a list of T cell receptor beta chains from one sample in a study of T cell changes during pregnancy in multiple sclerosis. Clones were read by immunoSEQ multiplex PCR, and TCRdb kept only the in-frame ones, dropping some. The profile covers fewer than 40,000 clones, with approximately 90% appearing a single time and around 0.73% taken by the ten largest. This specimen was CD4+ T cells from peripheral blood mononuclear cells, taken in the third trimester of pregnancy. The source is a female donor with multiple sclerosis, enrolled in a pregnancy study. CDR3s include the opening cysteine and the closing phenylalanine or tryptophan. Each record gives: V gene, D gene, clone size, J gene, CDR3 length, CDR3 DNA, CDR3 protein. The D gene is left open where the match is weak. For some rows the clone size is stated as once, few or many, or as a class when expanded; others skip it.

V: TRBV6-5; D: -; size: -; J: TRBJ1-1; length: 14; DNA: TGTGCCAGCAGTTGGCGGGGGGCTGATACTGAAGCTTTCTTT; CDR3: CASSWRGADTEAFF
V: TRBV30; D: TRBD2; size: -; J: TRBJ2-5; length: 13; DNA: TGTGCCTGGATGACTAGCCCGCCAGGGCCCCAGTACTTC; CDR3: CAWMTSPPGPQYF
V: TRBV12-5; D: TRBD2; size: -; J: TRBJ2-1; length: 15; DNA: TGTGCTAGTGGTTTGGGGACTAGCGGGATTAATGAGCAGTTCTTC; CDR3: CASGLGTSGINEQFF
V: TRBV7-2; D: -; size: -; J: TRBJ2-7; length: 16; DNA: TGTGCCAGCAGCGGCGACGGGGATAGCATGTCCTACGAGCAGTACTTC; CDR3: CASSGDGDSMSYEQYF
V: TRBV7-2; D: -; size: -; J: TRBJ1-2; length: 14; DNA: TGTGCCAGCAGCCCCAGGGTAGCTAGTGGTGGCTACACCTTC; CDR3: CASSPRVASGGYTF
V: TRBV7-2; D: -; size: -; J: TRBJ1-4; length: 13; DNA: TGTGCCAGCAGCTACCGCCCCGGTGAAAAACTGTTTTTT; CDR3: CASSYRPGEKLFF
V: TRBV5-5; D: -; size: -; J: TRBJ2-7; length: 13; DNA: TGTGCCAGCAGACCGGGTTCCCGGGACTCGCAGTACTTC; CDR3: CASRPGSRDSQYF
V: TRBV7-2; D: TRBD1; size: -; J: TRBJ2-1; length: 14; DNA: TGTGCCAGCAGCTTCGGGACAGGGGTAAGTGAGCAGTTCTTC; CDR3: CASSFGTGVSEQFF
V: TRBV7-2; D: TRBD2; size: -; J: TRBJ2-5; length: 15; DNA: TGTGCCAGCAGCTTCACTAGCGGGCCTCAAGAGACCCAGTACTTC; CDR3: CASSFTSGPQETQYF
V: TRBV11-3; D: -; size: once; J: TRBJ2-7; length: 14; DNA: TGTGCCAGCAGTCGAGGATGGTCTGCCAACGAGCAGTACTTC; CDR3: CASSRGWSANEQYF
V: TRBV21-1; D: -; size: -; J: TRBJ2-7; length: 15; DNA: TGTGCCAGCAGCCCTGAGACTAGCGGGAGTTACGAGCAGTACTTC; CDR3: CASSPETSGSYEQYF
V: TRBV9; D: TRBD2; size: -; J: TRBJ2-3; length: 16; DNA: TGTGCCAGCAGCCCCCTAGCGGGAGGGCCCGCAGATACGCAGTATTTT; CDR3: CASSPLAGGPADTQYF
V: TRBV5-1; D: TRBD1; size: -; J: TRBJ1-2; length: 17; DNA: TGCGCCAGCAGCCAGGGACAGCTCCCATCTTATAACTATGGCTACACCTTC; CDR3: CASSQGQLPSYNYGYTF
V: TRBV10-1; D: -; size: -; J: TRBJ2-2; length: 16; DNA: TGCGCCAGCAGTGAGTCGGGGAGTACGAACACCGGGGAGCTGTTTTTT; CDR3: CASSESGSTNTGELFF
V: TRBV5-1; D: -; size: -; J: TRBJ2-1; length: 15; DNA: TGCGCCAGCAGCGGCGTATTAGCGACTCACAATGAGCAGTTCTTC; CDR3: CASSGVLATHNEQFF
V: TRBV28; D: -; size: -; J: TRBJ1-3; length: 15; DNA: TGTGCCAGCAGTTTAATCAGGAACTCTGGAAACACCATATATTTT; CDR3: CASSLIRNSGNTIYF
V: TRBV5-1; D: TRBD1; size: -; J: TRBJ1-1; length: 16; DNA: TGCGCCAGCAGCTTGGTTGGGACAGGCTATAACACTGAAGCTTTCTTT; CDR3: CASSLVGTGYNTEAFF
V: TRBV7-2; D: TRBD2; size: -; J: TRBJ2-1; length: 15; DNA: TGTGCCAGCAGCTTTTCTAGCGGAACCTACAATGAGCAGTTCTTC; CDR3: CASSFSSGTYNEQFF
V: TRBV18; D: TRBD1; size: -; J: TRBJ1-2; length: 14; DNA: TGTGCCAGCTCAACCGGGACAGGGGACTATGGCTACACCTTC; CDR3: CASSTGTGDYGYTF
V: TRBV19; D: -; size: -; J: TRBJ1-2; length: 13; DNA: TGTGCCAGTAGTATAAGGGGGGGATATGGCTACACCTTC; CDR3: CASSIRGGYGYTF
V: TRBV7-2; D: TRBD2; size: -; J: TRBJ2-7; length: 14; DNA: TGTGCCAGCAGCTTGACTAGCGGTCCCTACGAGCAGTACTTC; CDR3: CASSLTSGPYEQYF
V: TRBV5-1; D: TRBD1; size: -; J: TRBJ1-1; length: 14; DNA: TGCGCCAGCCACTGGGACAGTTTGAACACTGAAGCTTTCTTT; CDR3: CASHWDSLNTEAFF
V: TRBV10-2; D: TRBD1; size: -; J: TRBJ2-1; length: 13; DNA: TGCGCCAGCAGGGACAGGGGGCGGGATGAGCAGTTCTTC; CDR3: CASRDRGRDEQFF
V: TRBV6-1; D: -; size: -; J: TRBJ1-5; length: 15; DNA: TGTGCCAGCAGTGATCAGGACAGACTCAATCAGCCCCAGCATTTT; CDR3: CASSDQDRLNQPQHF
V: TRBV2; D: TRBD1; size: -; J: TRBJ1-5; length: 13; DNA: TGTGCCAGTGACAGGGGGCAAGATCAGCCCCAGCATTTT; CDR3: CASDRGQDQPQHF
V: TRBV7-8; D: -; size: -; J: TRBJ2-6; length: 14; DNA: TGTGCCATAAGCCTTTTCTCTGGGGCCAACGTCCTGACTTTC; CDR3: CAISLFSGANVLTF
V: TRBV19; D: -; size: -; J: TRBJ1-1; length: 14; DNA: TGTGCCAGTAGTAACCAGGGGTGGAACACTGAAGCTTTCTTT; CDR3: CASSNQGWNTEAFF
V: TRBV5-1; D: TRBD1; size: -; J: TRBJ1-4; length: 14; DNA: TGCGCCAGCAGCCCAGGGGGTACTAATGAAAAACTGTTTTTT; CDR3: CASSPGGTNEKLFF
V: TRBV9; D: TRBD2; size: -; J: TRBJ2-1; length: 16; DNA: TGTGCCAGCAGCCCCAAGACTAGCGGGATTCGTAATGAGCAGTTCTTC; CDR3: CASSPKTSGIRNEQFF